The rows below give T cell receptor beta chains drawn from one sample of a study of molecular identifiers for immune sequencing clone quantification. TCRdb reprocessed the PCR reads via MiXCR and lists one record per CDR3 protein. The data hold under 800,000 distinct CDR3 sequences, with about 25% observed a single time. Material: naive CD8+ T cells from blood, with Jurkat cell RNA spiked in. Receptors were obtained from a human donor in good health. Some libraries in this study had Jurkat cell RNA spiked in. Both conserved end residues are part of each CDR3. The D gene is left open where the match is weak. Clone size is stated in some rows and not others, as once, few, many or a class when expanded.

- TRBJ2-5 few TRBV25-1 TGTGCCAGCAGTGAGGTCGGTTACAGAGAAAAAGAGACCCAGTACTTC CASSEVGYREKETQYF
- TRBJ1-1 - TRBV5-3 TGTGCCAGCAGCTTGGGGGTGCTCACTGAAGCTTTCTTT CASSLGVLTEAFF
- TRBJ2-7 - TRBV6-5 TGTGCCAGCAGTTACTCTCTACAGGCCGAGCAGTACTTC CASSYSLQAEQYF
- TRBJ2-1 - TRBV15 TGTGCCACCAGCCCCCGAGGGAACAATGAGCAGTTCTTC CATSPRGNNEQFF
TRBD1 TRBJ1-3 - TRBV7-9 TGTGCCAGCAGCTCCCTGGGACAGGGCCCCTCTGGAAACACCATATATTTT CASSSLGQGPSGNTIYF
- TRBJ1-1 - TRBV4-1 TGCGCCAGCAGCAGACAGCCTCAGAACACTGAAGCTTTCTTT CASSRQPQNTEAFF
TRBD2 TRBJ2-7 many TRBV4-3 TGCGCCAGCAGCCAAGTTTTAGCGGGCGGGGGACGCTACGAGCAGTACTTC CASSQVLAGGGRYEQYF
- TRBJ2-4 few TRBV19 TGTGCCAGTAGTATAGATCCCTCTGCAAACATTCAGTACTTC CASSIDPSANIQYF
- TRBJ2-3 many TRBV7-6 TGTGCCAGCAGCTTAGCGCCGGAAGAGAGCACAGATACGCAGTATTTT CASSLAPEESTDTQYF
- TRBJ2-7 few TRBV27 TGTGCCAGCAGTCGCACAGGGAATTACTACGAGCAGTACTTC CASSRTGNYYEQYF
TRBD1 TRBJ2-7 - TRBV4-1 TGCGCCAGCAGCCAGACCTCAGGGGGCGTCTACGCGCAGTACTTC CASSQTSGGVYAQYF
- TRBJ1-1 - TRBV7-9 TGTGCCAGCAGCTCGGACAGCTTAAGGAACACTGAAGCTCTCTTT CASSSDSLRNTEALF
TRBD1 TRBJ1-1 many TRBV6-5 TGTGCCAGCAGTTACGCGGGGACAGTATCTGAAGCTTTCTTT CASSYAGTVSEAFF
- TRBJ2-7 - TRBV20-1 TGCAGTGCTAGAACAAGTCAGACAGCCACCTACGAGCAGTACTTC CSARTSQTATYEQYF
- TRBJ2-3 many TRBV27 TGTGCCAGCAGTTCCGAGGGGACTTACACAGATACGCAGTATTTT CASSSEGTYTDTQYF
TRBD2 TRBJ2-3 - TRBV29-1 TGCAGCGTTGAAGTAAGCGGGGGATTAAATACGCAGTATTTT CSVEVSGGLNTQYF
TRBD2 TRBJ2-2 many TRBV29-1 TGCAGCGTTGAAGATGGGCTAGCGGGAGGCCCTAACACCGGGGAGCTGTTTTTT CSVEDGLAGGPNTGELFF
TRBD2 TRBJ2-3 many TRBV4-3 TGCGCCAGCAGCCAAGCGTACCCGCAGCGGGAAGGCCCAGATACGCAGTATTTT CASSQAYPQREGPDTQYF
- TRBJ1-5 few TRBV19 TGTGCCAGTAGTAACGGGGGGAGGAGCAATCAGCCCCAGCATTTT CASSNGGRSNQPQHF
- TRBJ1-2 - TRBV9 TGTGCCAGCAGCGTCGGACGCCACGAGTCGCATGGCTACACCTTC CASSVGRHESHGYTF
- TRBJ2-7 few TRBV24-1 TGTGCCACCAGTGATTTTGGGATAGACGAGCAGTACTTC CATSDFGIDEQYF
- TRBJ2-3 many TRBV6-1 TGTGCCAGCAGTGAAGCGTTTTTCCAGGGGCTTAAGGATACGCAGTATTTT CASSEAFFQGLKDTQYF
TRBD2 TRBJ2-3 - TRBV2 TGTGCCAGCAGCGGAGAGCGGGGGGGCAGCACAGATACGCAGTATTTT CASSGERGGSTDTQYF
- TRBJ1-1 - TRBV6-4 TGTGCCAGCAGTGACTCTCCGGGTCAGGACACTGGAGCTTTCTTT CASSDSPGQDTGAFF
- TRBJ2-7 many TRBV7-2 TGTGCCAGCAGCTCACTATATCGGGCTCCGAACTACGAGCAGTACTTC CASSSLYRAPNYEQYF
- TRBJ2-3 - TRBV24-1 TGTGCCACCAGTGATCCCTGGGACAACACAGATACGCAGTATTTT CATSDPWDNTDTQYF
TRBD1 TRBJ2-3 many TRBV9 TGTGCCAGCAGCTACATCTATGGGACAGACACAGATACGCAGTATTTT CASSYIYGTDTDTQYF
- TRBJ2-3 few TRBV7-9 TGTGCCAGCAGCTTAGGGGACAGGGGTGAGACTAGCGGCCCAGATACGCAGTATTTT CASSLGDRGETSGPDTQYF
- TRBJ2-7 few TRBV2 TGTGCCAGCAGTGAGATGGTACAGAGGATCTCCTACGAGCAGTACTTC CASSEMVQRISYEQYF
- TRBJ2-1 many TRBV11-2 TGTGCCAGCAGCCCTACTGGGGGTCTATCCTACAATGAGCAGTTCTTC CASSPTGGLSYNEQFF
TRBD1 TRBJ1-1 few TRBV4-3 TGCGCCAGCAGCCAAGGAGGACAGGGGTACACTGAAGCTTTCTTT CASSQGGQGYTEAFF
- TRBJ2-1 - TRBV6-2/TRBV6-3 TGTGCCAGCAGTTATCCGGGCGTCGATGAGAAGTTCTTC CASSYPGVDEKFF
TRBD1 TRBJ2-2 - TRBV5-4 TGTGCCAGCAGCGGTATGACAGGGTTCGGCACCGGGGAGCTGTTTTTT CASSGMTGFGTGELFF
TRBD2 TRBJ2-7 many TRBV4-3 TGCGCCAGCAGCCCCGATGTAGGCAGCGGGGCGTACGAGCAGTACTTC CASSPDVGSGAYEQYF
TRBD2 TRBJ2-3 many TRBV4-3 TGCGCCAGCAGCCCAGGTCTAGCGGTCACAGATACGCAGTATTTT CASSPGLAVTDTQYF
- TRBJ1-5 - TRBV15 TGTGCCACCAGCAGAGTCAATCGGCCCCAGCATTTT CATSRVNRPQHF
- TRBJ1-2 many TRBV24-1 TGTGCCACCGGGGATGACTATGGCTACACCTTC CATGDDYGYTF
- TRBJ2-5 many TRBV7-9 TGTGCCAGCAGCTTAGTTGTCCAGACATACCAAGAGACCCAGTACTTC CASSLVVQTYQETQYF
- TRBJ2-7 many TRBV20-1 TGCAGTGCTAGAGATGAGGGGGTGGAGAAGCCCAAACCCTACGAGCAGTACTTC CSARDEGVEKPKPYEQYF
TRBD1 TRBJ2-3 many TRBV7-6 TGTGCCAGCAGCGATGGGGACAGGGGGCTAACAGATACGCAGTATTTT CASSDGDRGLTDTQYF
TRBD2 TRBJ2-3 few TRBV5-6 TGTGCCAGCAGCGGAGCGGGGGGGCTAGATACGCAGTATTTT CASSGAGGLDTQYF
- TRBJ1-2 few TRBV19 TGTGCCAGTAGTCCACAGGGTTTCCGCTATGGCTACACCTTC CASSPQGFRYGYTF
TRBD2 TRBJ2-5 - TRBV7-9 TGTGCCAGCAGTTATAGCGGGGGACCGAACCAAGAGACCCAGTACTTC CASSYSGGPNQETQYF
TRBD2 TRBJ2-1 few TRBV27 TGTGCCAGCAGTATGGGACTAGCGGCCTACAATGAGCAGTTCTTC CASSMGLAAYNEQFF